The source of this T cell receptor beta chain is a study of blood T cell repertoires in COVID-19. Study summary: Acute-phase and convalescent COVID-19 samples originated in the United States, Italy and Spain. The cDNA or gDNA used as material had been derived from T cells, B-cell-depleted T cells, or PBMCs.

Trimming removed 5 bases from V and 8 bases from J; junction bases left unmatched: 8. Germline V gives CDR1 SGDLS, CDR2 YYNGEE. The length of the CDR3 is 14 residues. Sequencing used immunoSEQ multiplex PCR; TCRdb keeps in-frame clones, though not all of them. The sample includes about 190,000 clones, 70% to 90% of them seen just once. This TCR derives from a man aged 25-45 years with acute or convalescent COVID-19. The sequenced sample was peripheral blood. The chain uses TRBV9 and TRBJ1-4; the match to TRBD1 covers 8 bases. CDR3 sequence: CASSVGQAIEKLFF. Written as DNA, the CDR3 is TGTGCCAGCAGTGTGGGACAGGCCATAGAAAAACTGTTTTTT.